This T cell receptor beta chain was profiled in a study of CXCR3-negative and CXCR3-positive naive CD8 T cells. The TRB cDNA libraries were prepared by 5' RACE with UMI labels. TCRdb re-analyzed the 5' RACE reads; it lists each CDR3 protein once, without DNA. The sample table sets out fewer than 60,000 distinct CDR3 sequences. CD45RO-CCR7+CD27+CD95- expression identified naive CD8+ T cells. Study-wide points: Naive cells positive for CXCR3 carried more hydrophobic TRB CDR3s than CXCR3-negative ones. Freshly isolated PBMCs were used in most assays, given partial CXCR3 loss after freezing.

In regard to this clonotype: No antigen is known for it.

This CDR3 is 13 amino acids long. Germline V lookup: CDR1 SQVTM, CDR2 ANQGSEA. The source is a human donor in good health. Some clones in this sample may be carry-over from other donors' samples. V gene TRBV29-1 combines with J gene TRBJ2-1; TCRdb calls TRBD2, which cannot be checked without DNA. Sequencing input: naive CXCR3- CD8+ T cells from blood. The subset here: CD45RO-CCR7+CD27+CD95- naive CD8+ T cells lacking CXCR3 (TNR3-). The CDR3 spells CSGCLPSYNEQFF.